This TCR beta chain is from a study of blood T cells in healthy people across ages. Study-wide results and limits: Whereas aged donors had fewer naive CD4+ cells, long-lived donors had more of them and higher diversity.

Notes on this clonotype: Its target is unknown.

A sample-barcoded 5' primer and a J-beta primer mix were used in a second PCR of roughly 7 to 12 cycles. A single record per CDR3 protein comes from TCRdb applying MiXCR to the 5' RACE reads. The sample consists of around 1,000,000 distinct CDR3 sequences, around 27% of them appearing once. The data also belong to a second study, concerning T cells of mothers and their children. Per that study: Study donors consisted of a few healthy Caucasian mothers and their six children. The entire RNA extract went into cDNA synthesis at approximately 1.4 ug per 15 ul. Mothers and children who were related shared slightly more overlap than unrelated pairs, but not significantly more.

The sequence came from a girl aged 2 to 10 in good health. The sequenced sample consisted of blood.

The CDR3 DNA is TGTGCCAGCAGCCCGATTATGGGCACAGATACGCAGTATTTT. This gives the protein CASSPIMGTDTQYF. This chain uses TRBV14 with TRBJ2-3; the D is unclear. Trimming removed 4 bases at V and 1 base at J, with 9 bases between. The germline CDR1 and CDR2 sequences are SGHDN and FVKESK. This CDR3 is 14 amino acids long.